These 25 T cell receptor beta chains share one sample of origin, sequenced in a study of CD8 T cells in Susac syndrome. RNA in amounts of roughly 0.5 to 1 ug was reverse transcribed with random hexamers. TCRdb re-called the immunoSEQ multiplex PCR reads with MiXCR, one entry per CDR3 protein. The sample includes 95,000 to 150,000 distinct CDR3 sequences, about 93% seen only once; the top ten take about 0.089%. Material: CD4+ T cells from PBMCs. The receptors originated from a human donor in good health.

The genes are TRBV20-1 and TRBJ2-3; D remains unclear. This CDR3 is built from 14 residues. V lost 0 bases and J 2 bases, leaving 9 bases between the germline ends. Germline values: CDR1 DFQATT, CDR2 SNEGSKA (reference sequence). CDR3 DNA: TGCAGTGCTAGAGATGTTTTCACCACAGATACGCAGTATTTT. As protein: CSARDVFTTDTQYF.

This chain links TRBV28 with TRBJ1-5, with 11 bases fitting TRBD1. There are 16 residues in the CDR3. Germline lookup yields CDR1 MDHEN and CDR2 SYDVKM. V was pared by 2 bases and J by 6 bases, with 6 bases of the junction left unmatched. Written as DNA, the CDR3 is TGTGCCAGCAGTTTAACCTACGGGACAGGGGGTCAGCCCCAGCATTTT. Protein product: CASSLTYGTGGQPQHF.

This clonotype was found once. V is TRBV20-1 and J is TRBJ2-7; 11 bases map to TRBD2. This CDR3 region has 14 residues. Looked up from germline, CDR1 is DFQATT and CDR2 is SNEGSKA (reference sequence). V shed 3 bases, J shed 6 bases, and the junction held 7 bases outside the gene matches. The DNA for the CDR3 is TGCAGTGCTAGGGTTAGCGGGAGGGCCTCCGAGCAGTACTTC. Amino acids: CSARVSGRASEQYF.

CDR3 DNA sequence: TGTGCCTGGAGTGTAGGATCCTACGAGCAGTACTTC. This gives the protein CAWSVGSYEQYF. V gene TRBV30 combines with J gene TRBJ2-7; D call uncertain. In germline, CDR1 is GTSNPN, CDR2 SVGIG (reference sequence). Trimming took 0 bases from V and 1 from J, leaving 4 bases between them. The CDR3 totals 12 residues.

The chain joins TRBV30 to TRBJ2-5; no reliable D call. Trimming took 1 base from V and 3 from J, leaving 12 bases between them. CDR3 length: 14 residues. Germline CDR1 reads GTSNPN; CDR2 reads SVGIG (reference sequence). CDR3 in amino acids: CAWSALRRKETQYF. Here the CDR3 DNA reads TGTGCCTGGAGTGCCCTAAGACGGAAAGAGACCCAGTACTTC. The full variable domain, in which reference TRBV30 and TRBJ2-5 provide the parts outside the CDR3, is SQTIHQWPATLVQPVGSPLSLECTVEGTSNPNLYWYRQAAGRGLQLLFYSVGIGQISSEVPQNLSASRPQDRQFILSSKKLLLSDSGFYLCAWSALRRKETQYFGPGTRLLVL.

Comments on this clonotype: At one boundary the junction diverges from the germline segment, which might be a read error. As DNA, the CDR3 is TGTGCCAGCAGCTTAAACGGTCCTACCTACGAGCAGTGCTTC. It translates to CASSLNGPTYEQCF. The chain has TRBV7-9 and TRBJ2-7; the D is unclear. The CDR3 sequence is 14 residues long. Germline V gene lookup returns CDR1 SEHNR and CDR2 FQNEAQ (reference sequence). The full variable domain, with the rest looked up from reference TRBV7-9 and TRBJ2-7, is DTGVSQNPRHKITKRGQNVTFRCDPISEHNRLYWYRQTLGQGPEFLTYFQNEAQLEKSRLLSDRFSAERPKGSFSTLEIQRTEQGDSAMYLCASSLNGPTYEQCFGPGTRLTVT.

The chain recombines TRBV3-1 with TRBJ1-1; D ambiguous. The germline V and J ends were trimmed by 1 base and 0 bases, with 6 bases remaining between them. CDR1 and CDR2 from the germline V gene are LGHDT and YNNKEL (reference sequence). The CDR3 contains 14 residues. The CDR3 sequence is CASSQGAVNTEAFF. Here the CDR3 DNA reads TGTGCCAGCAGCCAAGGGGCCGTGAACACTGAAGCTTTCTTT.

Written as DNA, the CDR3 is TGCAGTGCTTGTTATCAGGGTTCCTATGGCTACACCTTC. Translated: CSACYQGSYGYTF. The chain recombines TRBV20-1 with TRBJ1-2; a possible D gene is TRBD1 (5 bases). V was shortened by 5 bases and J by 4 bases, with 14 bases between the two germline ends. The CDR3 length is 13 residues. CDR1 and CDR2 from the germline V gene are DFQATT and SNEGSKA (reference sequence).

This clonotype has a single count. The genes are TRBV29-1 and TRBJ1-5, with TRBD1 matching 7 bases. The germline V gene has CDR1 SQVTM and CDR2 ANQGSEA. The CDR3 totals 14 residues. The V and J ends lost 2 bases and 0 bases, in that order; junction bases with no gene match: 1. Here the CDR3 reads CSVEQGDSNQPQHF. CDR3 bases: TGCAGCGTTGAACAGGGGGATAGCAATCAGCCCCAGCATTTT.

The gene calls are TRBV7-3 and TRBJ2-5, with 7 bases matching TRBD1. The CDR3 covers 14 residues. With 3 bases clipped from V and 3 bases from J, the junction kept 4 bases outside the gene matches. The germline V gene has CDR1 SGHTA and CDR2 FQGTGA. CDR3 nucleotides: TGTGCCAGCAGCTTCACCGGGACAGAAGAGACCCAGTACTTC. It codes for CASSFTGTEETQYF.

CDR3 coding DNA: TGTGCCAGCAGTTTCTACACCTGGGCAATGAACACTGAAGCTTTCTTT. Translating gives CASSFYTWAMNTEAFF. This sequence joins TRBV27 and TRBJ1-1, with D unresolved. V was clipped by 3 bases and J by 0 bases, with 14 bases between them. This CDR3 contains 16 residues. Germline CDR1 reads MNHEY; CDR2 reads SMNVEV (reference sequence).

The genes are TRBV4-2 and TRBJ2-1; 12 bases align to TRBD2. The CDR3 consists of 15 residues. Per germline, CDR1 LGHNA and CDR2 YNFKEQ. V was pared by 4 bases and J by 8 bases, with 6 bases of the junction left unmatched. The CDR3 DNA sequence: TGTGCCAGCAGCCGGAGACTAGCGGGAGCCCATGAGCAGTTCTTC. Amino acids: CASSRRLAGAHEQFF.

V usage is TRBV18 and J usage is TRBJ1-1; possible D gene TRBD1, 5 bases. V gave up 1 base and J gave up 1 base, with 19 bases separating them. Germline V gene sequence: CDR1 KGHSH, CDR2 LQKENI. The CDR3 sequence is 18 residues long. CDR3 DNA: TGTGCCAGCTCACCACTGGATCCAGGGACCCTCTGGAACACTGAAGCTTTCTTT. Translation: CASSPLDPGTLWNTEAFF.

V gene TRBV7-2 combines with J gene TRBJ2-5; 8 positions match TRBD1. The CDR3 has 15 residues. CDR1 and CDR2 (germline): SGHTA, FQGNSA. The V gene end was trimmed by 0 bases and the J gene end by 4 bases; junction bases not matched to a gene: 4. The CDR3 here is CASSLAGQGGETQYF. DNA of the CDR3: TGTGCCAGCAGCTTAGCAGGACAGGGTGGAGAGACCCAGTACTTC.

The rearrangement links TRBV6-5 to TRBJ1-2; TRBD1 aligns across 8 bases. Trimming took 5 bases from V and 8 from J; bases not matched to a gene: 7. The CDR3 runs 13 residues. CDR1 is MNHEY and CDR2 is SVGAGI in the germline V gene. CDR3 nucleotides: TGTGCCAGCAGTCCCAGGACAGGGCTGGGCTACACCTTC. Protein sequence: CASSPRTGLGYTF.

This sequence joins TRBV7-3 and TRBJ1-2, with TRBD1 matching over 10 bases. Germline CDR1 is SGHTA and CDR2 is FQGTGA. The CDR3 length is 15 residues. Germline trimming cut 5 bases from V and 3 bases from J; bases unmatched to any gene: 6. The CDR3 nucleotides are TGTGCCAGCAGCCCGGGACAGGGGAAGGACTATGGCTACACCTTC. Protein: CASSPGQGKDYGYTF.

This chain joins TRBV7-8 and TRBJ1-1; TRBD1 matches 10 bases. Germline CDR1 is SGHVS and CDR2 is FQNEAQ. The trim removed 2 bases at V and 1 base at J, leaving 4 bases unmatched. The CDR3 sequence is 16 residues long. The CDR3 loop reads CASSLRDRGSNTEAFF. CDR3 in DNA: TGTGCCAGCAGCTTAAGGGACAGGGGCTCGAACACTGAAGCTTTCTTT.

This clonotype was counted once. The gene calls are TRBV18 and TRBJ1-2, with a possible D match to TRBD1 (5 bases). The V gene lost 1 base and the J gene lost 7 bases, with 31 bases spanning the gap. This CDR3 has 20 residues. From germline, CDR1 is KGHSH and CDR2 LQKENI. The CDR3 spells CASSPLNLRESGEISRGYTF. The CDR3 coding sequence is TGTGCCAGCTCACCACTGAACCTCAGGGAGTCCGGGGAGATTTCCCGTGGCTACACCTTC.

A single count supports this clonotype. The chain employs TRBV5-6 and TRBJ2-3; either TRBD1 or TRBD2 may fit D (5 bases each). The CDR3 extends over 15 amino acids. V was pared by 0 bases and J by 2 bases, with 10 bases between. The germline CDR1 and CDR2 sequences are SGHDT and YYEEEE. The CDR3 is CASSLGGSLTDTQYF. The CDR3 region has the DNA TGTGCCAGCAGCTTGGGGGGGTCCCTCACAGATACGCAGTATTTT.

The genes are TRBV2 and TRBJ2-5; D remains unclear. V lost 2 bases, J lost 4 bases, and 11 bases lay in between. Germline values: CDR1 SNHLY, CDR2 FYNNEI. The CDR3 consists of 14 residues. For the CDR3, the DNA is TGTGCCAGCAGTGAACGGCACCAACCAGAGACCCAGTACTTC. The encoded protein is CASSERHQPETQYF.

Only one count was recorded for this clonotype. The V call is TRBV3-1, the J call TRBJ2-7; perhaps TRBD2 as D (5 bases). V gave up 0 bases and J gave up 7 bases, with 16 bases separating them. Per the germline V gene, CDR1 is LGHDT and CDR2 is YNNKEL (reference sequence). The CDR3 covers 15 residues. CDR3 residues: CASSQDMGIEGEQYF. For the CDR3, the DNA is TGTGCCAGCAGCCAAGATATGGGGATCGAGGGAGAGCAGTACTTC.

The chain recombines TRBV6-5 with TRBJ2-7; 9 nucleotides agree with TRBD2. The CDR3 spans 16 residues. Germline loops: CDR1 MNHEY, CDR2 SVGAGI. V trimming: 0 bases; J trimming: 0 bases; junction bases outside the gene matches: 3. CDR3 in DNA: TGTGCCAGCAGTTACTCAGGGACTAGCCTCTCCTACGAGCAGTACTTC. The encoded protein is CASSYSGTSLSYEQYF.

The gene calls are TRBV19 and TRBJ1-1, with a possible D match to TRBD1 (5 bases). V lost 2 bases and J lost 6, with 10 bases in between. This CDR3 has 13 amino acids. CDR1 LNHDA and CDR2 SQIVND come from the germline V gene (reference sequence). CDR3: CASSITGTPEAFF. In DNA, the CDR3 is TGTGCCAGTAGTATAACCGGGACCCCTGAAGCTTTCTTT.

The chain joins TRBV7-2 to TRBJ2-5; 10 bases agree with TRBD2. Trimming removed 3 bases from V and 5 bases from J; junction bases left unmatched: 9. Germline V CDR1 and CDR2: SGHTA, FQGNSA. The CDR3 runs 16 residues. The CDR3, as DNA: TGTGCCAGCAGCTTCCAGACTAGCGGGCCGCGGGAGACCCAGTACTTC. Residues: CASSFQTSGPRETQYF.

This chain joins TRBV6-1 and TRBJ2-6, with TRBD1 matching over 7 bases. Germline V gives CDR1 MNHNS, CDR2 SASEGT. The CDR3 extends over 15 amino acids. The V segment lost 6 bases and the J segment 0 bases; nucleotides outside the gene matches: 2. The CDR3 DNA reads as TGTGCCAGCAGGACAGGGCCCTCTGGGGCCAACGTCCTGACTTTC. Amino acids: CASRTGPSGANVLTF.